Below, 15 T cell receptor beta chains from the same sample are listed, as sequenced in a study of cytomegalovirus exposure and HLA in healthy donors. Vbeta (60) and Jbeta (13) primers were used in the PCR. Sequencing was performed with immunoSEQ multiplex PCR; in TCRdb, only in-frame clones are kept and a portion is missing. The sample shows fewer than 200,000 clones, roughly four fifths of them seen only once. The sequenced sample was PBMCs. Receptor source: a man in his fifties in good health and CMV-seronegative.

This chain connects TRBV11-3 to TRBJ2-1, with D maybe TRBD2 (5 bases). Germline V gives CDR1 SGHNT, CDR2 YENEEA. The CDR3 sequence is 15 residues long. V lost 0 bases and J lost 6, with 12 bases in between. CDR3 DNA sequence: TGTGCCAGCAGCTTAGATGCGTCGGGGATCAATGAGCAGTTCTTC. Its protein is CASSLDASGINEQFF.

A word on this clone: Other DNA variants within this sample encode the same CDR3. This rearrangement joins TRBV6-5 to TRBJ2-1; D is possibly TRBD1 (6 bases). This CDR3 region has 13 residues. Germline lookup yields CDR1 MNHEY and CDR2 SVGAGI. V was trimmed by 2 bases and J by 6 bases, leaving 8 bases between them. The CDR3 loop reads CASSYLRGNEQFF. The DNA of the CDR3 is TGTGCCAGCAGTTACCTCAGGGGCAATGAGCAGTTCTTC.

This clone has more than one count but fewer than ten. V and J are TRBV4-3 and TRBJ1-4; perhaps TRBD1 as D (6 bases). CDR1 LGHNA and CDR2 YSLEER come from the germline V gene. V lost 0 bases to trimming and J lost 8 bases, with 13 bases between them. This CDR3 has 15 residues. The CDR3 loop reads CASSQDRGSWEKLFF. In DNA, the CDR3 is TGCGCCAGCAGCCAAGACAGGGGAAGCTGGGAAAAACTGTTTTTT.

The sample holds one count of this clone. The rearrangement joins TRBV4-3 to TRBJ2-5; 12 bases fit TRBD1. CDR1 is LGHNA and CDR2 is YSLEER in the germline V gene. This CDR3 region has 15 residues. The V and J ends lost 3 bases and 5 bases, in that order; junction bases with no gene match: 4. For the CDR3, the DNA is TGCGCCAGCAGCCAGGGACAGGGGGCTCTCGAGACCCAGTACTTC. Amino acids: CASSQGQGALETQYF.

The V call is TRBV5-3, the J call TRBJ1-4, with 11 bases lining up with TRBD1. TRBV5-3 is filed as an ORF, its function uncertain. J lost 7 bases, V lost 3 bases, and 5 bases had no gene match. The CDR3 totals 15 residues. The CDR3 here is CARSSGTGGGEKLFF. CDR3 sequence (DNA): TGTGCCAGAAGCTCCGGGACAGGGGGGGGTGAAAAACTGTTTTTT.

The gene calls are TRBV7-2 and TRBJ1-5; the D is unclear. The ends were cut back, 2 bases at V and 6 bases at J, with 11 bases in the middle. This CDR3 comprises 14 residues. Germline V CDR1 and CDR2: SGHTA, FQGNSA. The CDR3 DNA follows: TGTGCCAGCAGCTTAATTGAGGGCGGTCAGCCCCAGCATTTT. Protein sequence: CASSLIEGGQPQHF.

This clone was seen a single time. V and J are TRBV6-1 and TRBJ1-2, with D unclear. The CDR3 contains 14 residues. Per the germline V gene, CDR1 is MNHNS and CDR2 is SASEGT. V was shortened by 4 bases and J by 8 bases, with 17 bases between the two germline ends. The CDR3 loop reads CASSGGGGSGGYTF. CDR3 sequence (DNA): TGTGCCAGCAGTGGGGGAGGAGGATCTGGCGGCTACACCTTC.

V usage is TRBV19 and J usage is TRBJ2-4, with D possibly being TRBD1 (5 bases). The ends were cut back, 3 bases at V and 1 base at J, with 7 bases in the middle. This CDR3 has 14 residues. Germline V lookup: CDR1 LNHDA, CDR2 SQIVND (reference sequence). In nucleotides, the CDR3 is TGTGCCAGTAGTATTTCAGGGGCCAAAAACATTCAGTACTTC. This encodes CASSISGAKNIQYF.

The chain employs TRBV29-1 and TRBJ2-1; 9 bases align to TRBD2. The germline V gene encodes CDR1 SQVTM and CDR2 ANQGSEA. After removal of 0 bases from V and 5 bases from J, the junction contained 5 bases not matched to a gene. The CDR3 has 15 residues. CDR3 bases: TGCAGCGTTGAAGAGGGGGCTAGCGGGAACAATGAGCAGTTCTTC. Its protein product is CSVEEGASGNNEQFF.

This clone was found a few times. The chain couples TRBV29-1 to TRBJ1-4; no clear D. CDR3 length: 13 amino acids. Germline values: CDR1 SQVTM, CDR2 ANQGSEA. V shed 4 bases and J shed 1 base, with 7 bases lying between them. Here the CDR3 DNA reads TGCAGCGTTGGACAAAGAACTAATGAAAAACTGTTTTTT. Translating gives CSVGQRTNEKLFF. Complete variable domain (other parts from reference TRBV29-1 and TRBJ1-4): SAVISQKPSRDICQRGTSLTIQCQVDSQVTMMFWYRQQPGQSLTLIATANQGSEATYESGFVIDKFPISRPNLTFSTLTVSNMSPEDSSIYLCSVGQRTNEKLFFGSGTQLSVL.

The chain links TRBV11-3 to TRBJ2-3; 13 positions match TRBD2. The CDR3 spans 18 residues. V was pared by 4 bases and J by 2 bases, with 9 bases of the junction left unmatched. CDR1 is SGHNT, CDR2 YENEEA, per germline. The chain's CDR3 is CASSSGVLAGGSTDTQYF. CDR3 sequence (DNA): TGTGCCAGCAGCTCAGGAGTACTAGCGGGAGGGTCCACAGATACGCAGTATTTT.

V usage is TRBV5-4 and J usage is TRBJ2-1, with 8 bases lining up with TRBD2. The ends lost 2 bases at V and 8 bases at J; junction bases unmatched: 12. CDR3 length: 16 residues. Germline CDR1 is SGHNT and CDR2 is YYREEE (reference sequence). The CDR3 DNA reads TGTGCCAGCAGCTTAAGACTAGCGCGAGTTAGGGATGAGCAGTTCTTC. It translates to CASSLRLARVRDEQFF. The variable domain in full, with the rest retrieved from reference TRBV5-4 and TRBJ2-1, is ETGVTQSPTHLIKTRGQQVTLRCSSQSGHNTVSWYQQALGQGPQFIFQYYREEENGRGNFPPRFSGLQFPNYSSELNVNALELDDSALYLCASSLRLARVRDEQFFGPGTRLTVL.

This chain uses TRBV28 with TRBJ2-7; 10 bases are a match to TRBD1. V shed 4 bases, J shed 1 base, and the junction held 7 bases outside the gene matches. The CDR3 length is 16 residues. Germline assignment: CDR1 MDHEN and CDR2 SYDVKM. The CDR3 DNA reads TGTGCCAGCAGTTCGATCCCGGGACAGGGGTCCTACGAGCAGTACTTC. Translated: CASSSIPGQGSYEQYF.

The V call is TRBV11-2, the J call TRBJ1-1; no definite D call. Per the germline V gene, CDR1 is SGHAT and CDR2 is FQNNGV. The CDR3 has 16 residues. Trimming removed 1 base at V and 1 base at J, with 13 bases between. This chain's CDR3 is CASSLGVGGRNTEAFF. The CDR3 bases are TGTGCCAGCAGCTTAGGGGTCGGAGGGCGGAACACTGAAGCTTTCTTT.

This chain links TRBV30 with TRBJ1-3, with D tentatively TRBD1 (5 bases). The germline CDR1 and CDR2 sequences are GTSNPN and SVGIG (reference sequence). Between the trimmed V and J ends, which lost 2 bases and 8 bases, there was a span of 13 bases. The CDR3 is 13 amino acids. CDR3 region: CAWSRGDWDTIYF. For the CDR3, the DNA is TGTGCCTGGAGTCGGGGGGATTGGGACACCATATATTTT.